Listed below are T cell receptor beta chains from one sample, sequenced in a study of T-cell reconstitution after alpha-beta-depleted transplantation in children. TCRdb recomputed calls from the PCR reads with MiXCR, one row per CDR3 protein. The sample lists 250,000 to 350,000 distinct CDR3 sequences; over 8% were seen once. The sample here was PBMCs from the stem cell graft donor, taken from the stem cell graft. These receptors were obtained from a human donor who donated a stem cell graft to a child with SCID. Each CDR3 is given with its conserved first and last residue. Fields, in order: J gene, clone size, D gene, V gene, CDR3 DNA, CDR3 protein. D genes are given only for firm matches. Size values are once, few and many counts, or a class for expanded clones, and some rows have none.

J: TRBJ2-1; size: once; D: .; V: TRBV5-1; DNA: TGCGCCAGCAGGTTGAGGGCAGGGATTAATGAGCAGTTCTTC; CDR3: CASRLRAGINEQFF
J: TRBJ2-3; size: many; D: .; V: TRBV11-3; DNA: TGTGCCAGCAGCTTAGGAGACCACGGCACAGATACGCAGTATTTT; CDR3: CASSLGDHGTDTQYF
J: TRBJ1-4; size: .; D: .; V: TRBV20-1; DNA: TGCAGTGCTGCCGGGACAAGGGGTAATGAAAAACTGTTTTTT; CDR3: CSAAGTRGNEKLFF
J: TRBJ1-4; size: few; D: .; V: TRBV12-3/TRBV12-4; DNA: TGTGCCAGCAGTCGGGCGGAACCTAATGAAAAACTGTTTTTT; CDR3: CASSRAEPNEKLFF
J: TRBJ1-5; size: few; D: TRBD1; V: TRBV6-6; DNA: TGTGCCAGCACGGGACAGGGTCCTCAGCCCCAGCATTTT; CDR3: CASTGQGPQPQHF
J: TRBJ2-2; size: .; D: TRBD2; V: TRBV7-6; DNA: TGTGCCAGCAGCCCAGGGACTAGCGCGGTTACCGGGGAGCTGTTTTTT; CDR3: CASSPGTSAVTGELFF
J: TRBJ2-6; size: .; D: .; V: TRBV4-1; DNA: TGCGCCAGCAGCCAAGAGGGGGGCTCTGGGGCCAACGTCCTGACTTTC; CDR3: CASSQEGGSGANVLTF
J: TRBJ2-3; size: few; D: TRBD2; V: TRBV3-1; DNA: TGTGCCAGCAGCCGACTAGCGGGGGGATATACGCAGTATTTT; CDR3: CASSRLAGGYTQYF
J: TRBJ2-7; size: .; D: .; V: TRBV19; DNA: TGTGCCAGTATGCCTGGGAGGAGCTCCTACGAGCAGTACTTC; CDR3: CASMPGRSSYEQYF
J: TRBJ1-1; size: .; D: .; V: TRBV6-6; DNA: TGTGCCACCACGACCCCTTCCTACACTGAAGCTTTCTTT; CDR3: CATTTPSYTEAFF
J: TRBJ2-2; size: few; D: .; V: TRBV10-3; DNA: TGTGCCATCAGTGAGTCTAAAGAACCTACCGGGGAGCTGTTTTTT; CDR3: CAISESKEPTGELFF
J: TRBJ2-3; size: .; D: TRBD1; V: TRBV6-5; DNA: TGTGCCAGCAGTTACTTAGGACAGGGAACAGATACGCAGTATTTT; CDR3: CASSYLGQGTDTQYF
J: TRBJ2-3; size: few; D: TRBD2; V: TRBV14; DNA: TGTGCCAGCAGCCCAGGGACTAGCGGGAGCACAGATACGCAGTATTTT; CDR3: CASSPGTSGSTDTQYF
J: TRBJ1-1; size: many; D: .; V: TRBV5-1; DNA: TGCGCCAGCAGCTTGGTTTGGACAGTTTCCCCGAACACTGAAGCTTTCTTT; CDR3: CASSLVWTVSPNTEAFF
J: TRBJ2-7; size: many; D: .; V: TRBV2; DNA: TGTGCCAGCAGTGTAAGTCTCTACTACGAGCAGTACTTC; CDR3: CASSVSLYYEQYF
J: TRBJ2-1; size: .; D: TRBD1; V: TRBV29-1; DNA: TGCAGCTTCTTACAGGGGCGGGATGAGCAGTTCTTC; CDR3: CSFLQGRDEQFF
J: TRBJ2-2; size: .; D: .; V: TRBV10-3; DNA: TGTGCCATGGGGGCGGGGACCCAAGGCGGGGAGCTGTTTTTT; CDR3: CAMGAGTQGGELFF
J: TRBJ2-2; size: few; D: .; V: TRBV6-1; DNA: TGTGCCAGCCGCGGGACAGTTGGAACCGGGGAGCTGTTTTTT; CDR3: CASRGTVGTGELFF
J: TRBJ2-3; size: .; D: .; V: TRBV6-5; DNA: TGCGTGGGTCCATGGGGCACAGATACGCAGTATTTT; CDR3: CVGPWGTDTQYF
J: TRBJ1-1; size: few; D: .; V: TRBV12-3/TRBV12-4; DNA: TGTGCCAGCAGTGTACGAGGGGGCACTGAAGCTTTCTTT; CDR3: CASSVRGGTEAFF
J: TRBJ2-7; size: many; D: .; V: TRBV6-1; DNA: TGTGCCAGCAGTGAAGCTGCGGCTGACCTCTCCTACGAGCAGTACTTC; CDR3: CASSEAAADLSYEQYF
J: TRBJ2-1; size: .; D: .; V: TRBV15; DNA: TGTGCCACCAGCAGAGAGGTTAAGGGGGGCGGTGAGCAGTTCTTC; CDR3: CATSREVKGGGEQFF
J: TRBJ2-1; size: many; D: TRBD1; V: TRBV5-4; DNA: TGTGCCAGCAGCGTGACCGGGACAGCCTACAATGAGCAGTTCTTC; CDR3: CASSVTGTAYNEQFF
J: TRBJ2-2; size: many; D: .; V: TRBV2; DNA: TGTGCCAGCAATTCGGAGGGGTACACCGGGGAGCTGTTTTTT; CDR3: CASNSEGYTGELFF
J: TRBJ2-1; size: few; D: .; V: TRBV6-5; DNA: TGTGCCAGCAGTTTTCGACAGACCAATGAGCAGTTCTTC; CDR3: CASSFRQTNEQFF
J: TRBJ1-5; size: .; D: .; V: TRBV7-8; DNA: TGTGCCAGCAGCTTAATCGGACATTCAAACTTCGGGAATCAGCCCCAGCATTTT; CDR3: CASSLIGHSNFGNQPQHF
J: TRBJ2-1; size: many; D: TRBD2; V: TRBV7-2; DNA: TGTGCCAGCAGCATGCTAGCGGGGGGCTACAATGAGCAGTTCTTC; CDR3: CASSMLAGGYNEQFF
J: TRBJ1-6; size: few; D: TRBD1; V: TRBV7-9; DNA: TGTGCCAGCAGCTCCTGGACAGGGAATTCACCCCTCCACTTT; CDR3: CASSSWTGNSPLHF
J: TRBJ1-2; size: many; D: .; V: TRBV5-1; DNA: TGCGCCAGCAGCTCGAGTTGGGTTGGAGGCTACACCTTC; CDR3: CASSSSWVGGYTF
J: TRBJ1-2; size: many; D: .; V: TRBV9; DNA: TGTGCCAGCAGCGTAAACCCGGGAGTGGTGAACTATGGCTACACCTTC; CDR3: CASSVNPGVVNYGYTF
J: TRBJ2-7; size: .; D: TRBD1; V: TRBV12-3/TRBV12-4; DNA: TGTGCCAGCAGTTTAGCACAGGGGATGCACGAGCAGTACTTC; CDR3: CASSLAQGMHEQYF
J: TRBJ2-1; size: many; D: TRBD2; V: TRBV5-1; DNA: TGCGCCAGCAGCTTGGTGGGGACTAGCGGCTACAATGAGCAGTTCTTC; CDR3: CASSLVGTSGYNEQFF
J: TRBJ2-7; size: few; D: TRBD1; V: TRBV7-9; DNA: TGTGCCAGCAGCCCTCGGGACAGGTTTGGCGAGCAGTACTTC; CDR3: CASSPRDRFGEQYF
J: TRBJ1-1; size: many; D: .; V: TRBV12-3/TRBV12-4; DNA: TGTGCCAGCAGTTTAGGGGGCTGGACTGAAGCTTTCTTT; CDR3: CASSLGGWTEAFF
J: TRBJ1-1; size: few; D: .; V: TRBV29-1; DNA: TGCAGCGCTTGGACTGTAGATGCTGAAGCTTTCTTT; CDR3: CSAWTVDAEAFF